This T cell receptor (beta chain) was sequenced for a study of blood T cell repertoires in COVID-19. Study overall: Nucleic acid was either cDNA or gDNA, and it came from T cells, B-cell-depleted T cells, or PBMCs.

This clone appeared a single time. Some clones are missing from TCRdb's copy, which holds only in-frame ones; the method was immunoSEQ multiplex PCR. Here the sample spans about 200,000 clones, around nine tenths being singletons. The sequence came from a man in his late teens or twenties with active or convalescent COVID-19. Material for sequencing was peripheral blood.

CDR3: CAWSSGETQETQYF. CDR3 DNA sequence: TGTGCCTGGAGTAGCGGGGAGACCCAAGAGACCCAGTACTTC. The rearrangement joins TRBV30 to TRBJ2-5, with 7 bases fitting TRBD2. The J segment lost 1 base and the V segment lost 2 bases, leaving 4 bases of the junction unmatched. The V gene's germline CDR1 is GTSNPN and CDR2 SVGIG (reference sequence). This CDR3 region has 14 residues.